Below are 19 T cell receptor beta chains sequenced from a single sample in a study of early T cells in non-severe SARS-CoV-2 infection. MiXCR was run by TCRdb on the 5' RACE reads, yielding one entry per CDR3 protein. The table has some 77,000 distinct CDR3 sequences, 16% seen once. Specimen: whole blood. The receptor set was obtained from an adult who was a healthcare worker with PCR-confirmed SARS-CoV-2 infection or an uninfected control (not recorded which).

This clonotype was observed a handful of times. The chain joins TRBV11-2 to TRBJ2-5; 8 bases fit TRBD2. The CDR3 extends over 16 amino acids. Germline trimming cut 0 bases from V and 2 bases from J; bases unmatched to any gene: 5. Germline assignment: CDR1 SGHAT and CDR2 FQNNGV. The CDR3 DNA sequence: TGTGCCAGCAGCTTAGAATCCGCGGGGGGACAAGAGACCCAGTACTTC. Amino acid sequence: CASSLESAGGQETQYF.

This clonotype has more than one count but fewer than ten. The CDR3 loop reads CAISESSGDTGELFF. The DNA of the CDR3 is TGTGCCATCAGTGAGTCCTCGGGGGACACCGGGGAGCTGTTTTTT. The V gene is TRBV10-3, the J gene TRBJ2-2; D may be TRBD2 (6 bases). CDR3 length equals 15 residues. Germline CDR1 ENHRY, CDR2 SYGVKD. V dropped 0 bases and J dropped 3 bases, with 8 bases sitting between them.

In this sample, this clonotype turned up a few times. V and J are TRBV6-6 and TRBJ1-1; a possible D gene is TRBD1 (6 bases). The CDR3 contains 15 residues. Germline V gene data show CDR1 as MNHNY and CDR2 as SVGAGI (reference sequence). The V gene lost 4 bases and the J gene lost 2 bases, with 14 bases spanning the gap. The CDR3 DNA reads as TGTGCCAGCAGTTTCGCAGGGGCCCTCAACACTGAAGCTTTCTTT. The encoded protein is CASSFAGALNTEAFF.

This clonotype was picked up a small number of times. This rearrangement joins TRBV28 to TRBJ2-4; D unclear. The CDR3 covers 17 residues. V gave up 4 bases and J gave up 1 base, with 17 bases separating them. Germline lookup yields CDR1 MDHEN and CDR2 SYDVKM. The CDR3 DNA reads as TGTGCCAGCAGTTGGAACCCCGGCCGCCTTGCCAAAAACATTCAGTACTTC. It translates to CASSWNPGRLAKNIQYF. Drawing the rest from reference TRBV28 and TRBJ2-4, the complete variable domain is DVKVTQSSRYLVKRTGEKVFLECVQDMDHENMFWYRQDPGLGLRLIYFSYDVKMKEKGDIPEGYSVSREKKERFSLILESASTNQTSMYLCASSWNPGRLAKNIQYFGAGTRLSVL.

This clonotype appeared a few times. V gene TRBV11-2 combines with J gene TRBJ1-1; a possible D gene is TRBD1 (5 bases). The CDR3 has 15 amino acids. Germline CDR1 SGHAT, CDR2 FQNNGV. V gave up 2 bases and J gave up 2 bases, with 12 bases separating them. Here the CDR3 reads CASSLKVGGNTEAFF. The CDR3 coding sequence is TGTGCCAGCAGCTTAAAAGTCGGGGGTAACACTGAAGCTTTCTTT.

The CDR3 region has the DNA TGTGCCAGCTCACCACGGGTCGGAGGGGTGGATGAGCAGTTCTTC. As protein: CASSPRVGGVDEQFF. This rearrangement joins TRBV18 to TRBJ2-1; a possible D gene is TRBD2 (6 bases). V lost 1 base, J lost 8 bases, and 15 bases lay in between. The CDR3 sequence is 15 residues long. Germline CDR1 reads KGHSH; CDR2 reads LQKENI.

The genes are TRBV7-2 and TRBJ1-2, with D uncertain. The CDR3 spans 12 residues. V lost 4 bases to trimming and J lost 3 bases, with 6 bases between them. In germline, CDR1 is SGHTA, CDR2 FQGNSA. CDR3 sequence (DNA): TGTGCCAGCAGCTCGCCCTACTATGGCTACACCTTC. It yields the protein CASSSPYYGYTF.

The gene calls are TRBV6-5 and TRBJ1-1; D remains ambiguous. CDR1 and CDR2 from the germline V gene are MNHEY and SVGAGI. CDR3 length: 13 amino acids. V lost 6 bases and J lost 0, with 8 bases in between. CDR3 nucleotide sequence: TGTGCCAGCAGGACCGCCTTGAACACTGAAGCTTTCTTT. This sequence encodes CASRTALNTEAFF.

The gene calls are TRBV19 and TRBJ1-5; the D is unclear. The V and J ends lost 6 bases and 4 bases respectively, with 7 bases between them. CDR3 length equals 12 residues. CDR1 and CDR2 from the germline V gene are LNHDA and SQIVND (reference sequence). CDR3 amino acids: CASRDLNQPQHF. CDR3 in DNA: TGTGCCAGTAGGGACCTAAATCAGCCCCAGCATTTT. The whole variable domain, filled in from reference TRBV19 and TRBJ1-5, reads DGGITQSPKYLFRKEGQNVTLSCEQNLNHDAMYWYRQDPGQGLRLIYYSQIVNDFQKGDIAEGYSVSREKKESFPLTVTSAQKNPTAFYLCASRDLNQPQHFGDGTRLSIL.

The rearrangement uses TRBV7-9 and TRBJ2-3; 8 positions match TRBD1. The germline V gene encodes CDR1 SEHNR and CDR2 FQNEAQ (reference sequence). V was pared by 5 bases and J by 2 bases, with 6 bases of the junction left unmatched. The CDR3 extends over 15 amino acids. This CDR3 reads CASSLGQGITDTQYF. The CDR3 DNA reads as TGTGCCAGCAGCCTAGGACAGGGAATCACAGATACGCAGTATTTT.

Only a few counts were recorded for this clonotype. The genes are TRBV20-1 and TRBJ2-2; the D gene is possibly TRBD1 (5 bases). CDR3 length: 15 amino acids. CDR1 is DFQATT and CDR2 is SNEGSKA in the germline V gene (reference sequence). Trimming took 1 base from V and 1 from J, leaving 10 bases between them. The DNA for the CDR3 is TGCAGTGCTAGAGGGGAAACAGGGAACACCGGGGAGCTGTTTTTT. Translated, it gives CSARGETGNTGELFF.

The V call is TRBV27, the J call TRBJ2-7; TRBD1 matches at 7 bases. J was trimmed by 3 bases and V by 6 bases; bases with no gene match: 5. Germline V CDR1 and CDR2: MNHEY, SMNVEV (reference sequence). The CDR3 totals 13 residues. In DNA form, the CDR3 reads TGTGCCAGCAGCCCCCGACAGGGCTACGAGCAGTACTTC. Protein product: CASSPRQGYEQYF.

A few counts support this clonotype. V is TRBV19 and J is TRBJ1-5; D possibly corresponds to TRBD1 (5 bases). CDR1 is LNHDA, CDR2 SQIVND, per germline (reference sequence). CDR3 size: 12 residues. The germline V and J ends were trimmed by 6 bases and 5 bases, with 8 bases remaining between them. The CDR3 DNA reads TGTGCCAGTAGGACAGAGGATCAGCCCCAGCATTTT. The encoded protein is CASRTEDQPQHF.

This clonotype was detected only a few times. The chain's CDR3 is CASNSPGGYTF. The CDR3 bases are TGTGCCAGTAACTCCCCCGGGGGCTACACCTTC. The chain employs TRBV19 and TRBJ1-2; D uncertain. Germline assignment: CDR1 LNHDA and CDR2 SQIVND (reference sequence). V lost 7 bases and J lost 8, with 11 bases in between. CDR3 length: 11 residues.

Details on this clonotype: The junction shows a germline mismatch at one end, possibly a read error. The rearrangement links TRBV2 to TRBJ2-7; TRBD2 aligns across 9 bases. This CDR3 is built from 14 residues. Per the germline V gene, CDR1 is SNHLY and CDR2 is FYNNEI. The CDR3 is CASETSGASSEQYF. CDR3 nucleotides: TGTGCCAGTGAGACTAGCGGTGCCTCCTCCGAGCAGTACTTC.

This chain links TRBV7-4 with TRBJ1-5, with 7 nucleotides matching TRBD1. The CDR3 covers 19 residues. Per the germline V gene, CDR1 is SGHVT and CDR2 is SQSDAQ. Trimming took 5 bases from V and 1 from J; bases not matched to a gene: 17. This CDR3 is CASSPAPGQNGGSNQPQHF. The CDR3 DNA follows: TGTGCCAGCAGCCCGGCTCCGGGACAGAACGGGGGAAGCAATCAGCCCCAGCATTTT.

The rearrangement links TRBV29-1 to TRBJ1-2; D remains ambiguous. Trimming removed 6 bases at V and 7 bases at J, with 18 bases between. The germline CDR1 and CDR2 sequences are SQVTM and ANQGSEA. This CDR3 has 13 amino acids. The CDR3: CSVPTPPEGGYTF. The DNA of the CDR3 is TGCAGCGTCCCCACCCCCCCGGAGGGTGGCTACACCTTC. Combining the CDR3 with reference TRBV29-1 and TRBJ1-2 gives the whole variable domain SAVISQKPSRDICQRGTSLTIQCQVDSQVTMMFWYRQQPGQSLTLIATANQGSEATYESGFVIDKFPISRPNLTFSTLTVSNMSPEDSSIYLCSVPTPPEGGYTFGSGTRLTVV.

The V and J genes are TRBV15 and TRBJ2-5, with D perhaps assigned TRBD1 or TRBD2 (6 bases each). Germline loops: CDR1 LNHNV, CDR2 YYDKDF (reference sequence). V dropped 1 base and J dropped 5 bases, with 20 bases sitting between them. This CDR3 comprises 17 residues. This chain's CDR3 is CATSRAPKVGGGETQYF. The DNA of the CDR3 is TGTGCCACCAGCAGAGCTCCGAAGGTCGGGGGCGGGGAGACCCAGTACTTC.

The J gene is TRBJ2-7, the V gene TRBV27, with D perhaps TRBD2 (5 bases). CDR1 and CDR2 (germline): MNHEY, SMNVEV (reference sequence). The V and J ends lost 4 bases and 5 bases respectively, with 9 bases between them. The CDR3 runs to 12 residues. DNA for the CDR3: TGTGCCAGCAGTTCTCTCGGGGACGAGCAGTACTTC. As protein: CASSSLGDEQYF.